This T cell receptor beta chain was identified during a study of blood T cell repertoires in COVID-19. Trimming removed 6 bases from V and 5 bases from J; junction bases left unmatched: 1. Germline lookup yields CDR1 LNHDA and CDR2 SQIVND (reference sequence). The CDR3 is 12 amino acids. With regard to this clone: The sample holds other DNA sequences that translate to the same CDR3.

Method: immunoSEQ multiplex PCR; TCRdb's copy keeps in-frame clones and lacks some. The sample holds more than 95,000 clones, less than 90% seen once. The chain couples TRBV19 to TRBJ2-5, with 9 bases fitting TRBD1. Sample: peripheral blood. This clonotype was sampled from an older man with active or convalescent COVID-19. CDR3 sequence: CASSDRGETQYF. The CDR3 DNA reads TGTGCCAGTAGCGACAGGGGGGAGACCCAGTACTTC.